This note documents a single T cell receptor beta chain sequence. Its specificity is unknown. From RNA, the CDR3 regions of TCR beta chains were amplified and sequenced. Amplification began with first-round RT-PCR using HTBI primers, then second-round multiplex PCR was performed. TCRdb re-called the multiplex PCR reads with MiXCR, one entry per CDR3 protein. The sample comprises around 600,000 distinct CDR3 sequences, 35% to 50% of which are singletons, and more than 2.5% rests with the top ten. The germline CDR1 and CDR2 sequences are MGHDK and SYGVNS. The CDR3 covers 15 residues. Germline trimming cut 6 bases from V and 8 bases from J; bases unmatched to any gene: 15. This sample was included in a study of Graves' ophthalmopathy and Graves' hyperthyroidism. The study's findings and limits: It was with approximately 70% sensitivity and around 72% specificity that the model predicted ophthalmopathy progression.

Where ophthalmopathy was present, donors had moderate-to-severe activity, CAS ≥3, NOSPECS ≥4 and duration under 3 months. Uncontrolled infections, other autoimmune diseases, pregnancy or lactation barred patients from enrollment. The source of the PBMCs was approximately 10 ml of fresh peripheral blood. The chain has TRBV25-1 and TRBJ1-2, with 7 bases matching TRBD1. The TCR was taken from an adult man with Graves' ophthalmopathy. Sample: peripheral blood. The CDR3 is CASSAPTGSILGYTF. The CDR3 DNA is TGTGCCAGCAGCGCTCCGACAGGGAGTATCTTGGGCTACACCTTC.